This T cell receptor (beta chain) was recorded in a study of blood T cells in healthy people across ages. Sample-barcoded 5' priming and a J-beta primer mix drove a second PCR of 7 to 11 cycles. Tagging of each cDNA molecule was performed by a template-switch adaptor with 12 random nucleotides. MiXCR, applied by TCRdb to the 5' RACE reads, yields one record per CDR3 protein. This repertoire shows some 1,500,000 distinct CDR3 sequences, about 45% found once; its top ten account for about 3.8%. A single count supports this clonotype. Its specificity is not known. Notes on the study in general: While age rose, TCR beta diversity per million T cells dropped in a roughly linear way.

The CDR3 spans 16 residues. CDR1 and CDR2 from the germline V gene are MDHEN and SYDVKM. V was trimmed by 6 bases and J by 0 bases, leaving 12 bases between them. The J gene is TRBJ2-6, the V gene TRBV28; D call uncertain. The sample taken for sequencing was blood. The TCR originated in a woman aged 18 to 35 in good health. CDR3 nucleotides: TGTGCCAGCAGCCGGACCTACATCTCTGGGGCCAACGTCCTGACTTTC. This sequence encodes CASSRTYISGANVLTF.